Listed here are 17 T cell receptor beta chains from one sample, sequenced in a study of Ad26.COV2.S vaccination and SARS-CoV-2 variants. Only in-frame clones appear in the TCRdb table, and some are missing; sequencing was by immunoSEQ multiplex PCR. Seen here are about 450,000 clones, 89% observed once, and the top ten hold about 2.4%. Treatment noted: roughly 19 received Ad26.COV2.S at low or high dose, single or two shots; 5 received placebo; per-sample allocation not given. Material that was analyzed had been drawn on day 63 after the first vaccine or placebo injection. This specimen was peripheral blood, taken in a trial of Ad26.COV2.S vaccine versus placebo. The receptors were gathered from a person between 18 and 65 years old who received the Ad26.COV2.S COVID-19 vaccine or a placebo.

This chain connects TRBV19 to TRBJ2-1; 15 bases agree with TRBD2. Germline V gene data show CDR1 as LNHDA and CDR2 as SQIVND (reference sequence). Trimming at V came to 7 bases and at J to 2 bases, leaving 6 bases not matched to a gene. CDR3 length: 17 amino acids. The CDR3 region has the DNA TGTGCCAGTACCAAGGGACTAGCGGGAGGACCCTACAATGAGCAGTTCTTC. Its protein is CASTKGLAGGPYNEQFF.

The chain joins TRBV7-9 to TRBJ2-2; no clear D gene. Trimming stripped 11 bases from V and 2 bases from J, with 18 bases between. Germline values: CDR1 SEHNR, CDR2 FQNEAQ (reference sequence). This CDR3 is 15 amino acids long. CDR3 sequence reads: CAGDRALGNTGELFF. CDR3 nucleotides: TGTGCCGGAGACCGGGCCCTGGGTAACACCGGGGAGCTGTTTTTT.

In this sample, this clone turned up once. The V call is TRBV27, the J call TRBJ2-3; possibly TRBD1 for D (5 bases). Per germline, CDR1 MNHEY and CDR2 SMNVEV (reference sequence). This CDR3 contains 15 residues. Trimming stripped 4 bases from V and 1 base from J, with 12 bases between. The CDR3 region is CASSSRAAGTDTQYF. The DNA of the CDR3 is TGTGCCAGCAGTTCCAGGGCAGCAGGCACAGATACGCAGTATTTT.

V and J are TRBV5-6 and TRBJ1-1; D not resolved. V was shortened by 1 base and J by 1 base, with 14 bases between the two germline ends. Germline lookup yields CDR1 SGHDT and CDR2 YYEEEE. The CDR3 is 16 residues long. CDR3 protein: CASSLYVRRANTEAFF. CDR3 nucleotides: TGTGCCAGCAGCTTGTACGTCAGGCGGGCGAACACTGAAGCTTTCTTT. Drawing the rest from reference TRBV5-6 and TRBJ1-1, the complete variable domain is DAGVTQSPTHLIKTRGQQVTLRCSPKSGHDTVSWYQQALGQGPQFIFQYYEEEERQRGNFPDRFSGHQFPNYSSELNVNALLLGDSALYLCASSLYVRRANTEAFFGQGTRLTVV.

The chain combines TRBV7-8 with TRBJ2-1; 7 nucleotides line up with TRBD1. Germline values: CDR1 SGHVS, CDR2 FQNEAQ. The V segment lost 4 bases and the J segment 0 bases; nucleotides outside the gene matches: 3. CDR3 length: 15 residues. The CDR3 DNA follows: TGTGCCAGCAGCTCAGGGACAGCCTCCTACAATGAGCAGTTCTTC. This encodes CASSSGTASYNEQFF.

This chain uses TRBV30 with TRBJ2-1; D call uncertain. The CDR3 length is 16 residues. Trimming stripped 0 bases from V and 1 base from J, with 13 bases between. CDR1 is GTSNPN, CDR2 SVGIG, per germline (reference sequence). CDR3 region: CAWSVRAISSYNEQFF. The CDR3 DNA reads TGTGCCTGGAGTGTAAGAGCTATCTCTTCCTACAATGAGCAGTTCTTC.

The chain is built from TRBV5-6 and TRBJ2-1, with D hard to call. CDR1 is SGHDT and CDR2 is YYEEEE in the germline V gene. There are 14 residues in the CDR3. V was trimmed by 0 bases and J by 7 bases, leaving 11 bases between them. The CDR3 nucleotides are TGTGCCAGCAGCTTGGTACAGATTCGTAATGAGCAGTTCTTC. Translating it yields CASSLVQIRNEQFF.

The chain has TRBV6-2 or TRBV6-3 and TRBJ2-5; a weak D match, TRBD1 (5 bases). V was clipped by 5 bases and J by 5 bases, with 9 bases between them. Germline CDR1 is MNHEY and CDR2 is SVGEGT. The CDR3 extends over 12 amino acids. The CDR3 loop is CASSRGRETQYF. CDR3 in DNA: TGTGCCAGCAGTAGGGGAAGGGAGACCCAGTACTTC.

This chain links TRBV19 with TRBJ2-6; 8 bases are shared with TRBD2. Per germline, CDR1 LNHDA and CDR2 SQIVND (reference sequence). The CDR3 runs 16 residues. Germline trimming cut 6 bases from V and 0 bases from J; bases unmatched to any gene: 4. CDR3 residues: CASRRGGPSGANVLTF. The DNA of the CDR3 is TGTGCCAGTAGACGCGGGGGGCCCTCTGGGGCCAACGTCCTGACTTTC.

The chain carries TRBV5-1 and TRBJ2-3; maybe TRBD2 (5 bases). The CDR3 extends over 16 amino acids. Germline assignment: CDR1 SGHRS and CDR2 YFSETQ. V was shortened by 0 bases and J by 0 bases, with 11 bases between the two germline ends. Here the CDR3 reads CASSLVLGRSTDTQYF. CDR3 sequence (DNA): TGCGCCAGCAGCTTGGTACTAGGACGGAGCACAGATACGCAGTATTTT.

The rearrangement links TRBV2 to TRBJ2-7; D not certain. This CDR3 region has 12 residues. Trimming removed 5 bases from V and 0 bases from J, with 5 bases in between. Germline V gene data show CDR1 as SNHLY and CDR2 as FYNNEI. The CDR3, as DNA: TGTGCCAGCAGTCACACCTCCTACGAGCAGTACGTC. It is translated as CASSHTSYEQYV.

DNA for the CDR3: TGTGCCACCAGTGATCCCCGACTATCCTACAATGAGCAGTTCTTC. Its protein is CATSDPRLSYNEQFF. The chain combines TRBV24-1 with TRBJ2-1; perhaps TRBD2 as D (5 bases). The length of the CDR3 is 15 residues. Germline V gives CDR1 KGHDR, CDR2 SFDVKD. V was cut by 3 bases and J by 1 base, with 9 bases left in between.

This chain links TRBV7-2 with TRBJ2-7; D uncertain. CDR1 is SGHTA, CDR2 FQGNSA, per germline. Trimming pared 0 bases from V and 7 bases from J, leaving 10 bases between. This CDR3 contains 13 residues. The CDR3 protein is CASSLAGPWEQYF. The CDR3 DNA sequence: TGTGCCAGCAGCTTAGCGGGCCCCTGGGAGCAGTACTTC.

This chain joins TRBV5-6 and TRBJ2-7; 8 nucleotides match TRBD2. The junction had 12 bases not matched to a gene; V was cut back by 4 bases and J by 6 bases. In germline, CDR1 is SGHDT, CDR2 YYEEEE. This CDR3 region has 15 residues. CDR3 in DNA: TGTGCCAGCAGCAGCATAGCGGGATATTACTCCGAGCAGTACGTC. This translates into CASSSIAGYYSEQYV.

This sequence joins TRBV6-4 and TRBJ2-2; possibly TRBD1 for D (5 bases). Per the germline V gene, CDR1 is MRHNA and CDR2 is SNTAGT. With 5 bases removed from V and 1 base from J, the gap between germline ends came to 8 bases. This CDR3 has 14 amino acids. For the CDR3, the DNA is TGTGCCAGCAGTAGGCAGGGGAACACCGGGGAGCTGTTTTTT. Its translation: CASSRQGNTGELFF.

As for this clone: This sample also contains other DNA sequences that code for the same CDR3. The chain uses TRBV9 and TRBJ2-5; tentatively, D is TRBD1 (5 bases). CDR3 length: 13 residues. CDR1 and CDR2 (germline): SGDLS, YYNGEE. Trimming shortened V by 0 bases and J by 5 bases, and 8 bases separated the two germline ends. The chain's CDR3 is CASSVGGRETQYF. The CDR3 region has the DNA TGTGCCAGCAGCGTAGGGGGCCGGGAGACCCAGTACTTC.

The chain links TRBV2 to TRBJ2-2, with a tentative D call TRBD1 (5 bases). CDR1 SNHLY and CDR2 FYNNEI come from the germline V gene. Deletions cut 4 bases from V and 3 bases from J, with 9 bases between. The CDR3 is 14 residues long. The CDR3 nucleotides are TGTGCCAGCAGTGGTCGCAGGGACACCGGGGAGCTGTTTTTT. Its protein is CASSGRRDTGELFF.